Shown below are 32 T cell receptor beta chains from a single sample sequenced in a study of T cells in tumors after PD-1 blockade. Profiled with immunoSEQ multiplex PCR; TCRdb holds only in-frame clones, not every one. This repertoire shows about 10,000 clones, 65% to 80% found once; its top ten account for about 12%. The source material was tumor tissue, sampled after anti-PD-1 treatment. All receptors come from a human donor with basal cell carcinoma.

A single count supports this clone. This CDR3 is CASSLTGRVETQYF. The DNA for the CDR3 is TGTGCCAGCAGCTTAACCGGCAGGGTAGAGACCCAGTACTTC. The rearrangement links TRBV7-3 to TRBJ2-5; D is perhaps TRBD1 (5 bases). V was pared by 0 bases and J by 4 bases, with 9 bases between. Germline V gene data show CDR1 as SGHTA and CDR2 as FQGTGA. This CDR3 spans 14 amino acids.

The chain links TRBV4-3 to TRBJ2-2; a possible D gene is TRBD1 (5 bases). Germline V gives CDR1 LGHNA, CDR2 YSLEER. V was shortened by 4 bases and J by 0 bases, with 9 bases between the two germline ends. This CDR3 has 15 residues. DNA for the CDR3: TGCGCCAGCAGCCCCAGGGTTGCGAACACCGGGGAGCTGTTTTTT. Translated, it gives CASSPRVANTGELFF.

The CDR3 is CSVRWGNTEAFF. Written as DNA, the CDR3 is TGCAGCGTTCGGTGGGGAAACACTGAAGCTTTCTTT. The chain joins TRBV29-1 to TRBJ1-1; no firm D call. CDR3 length equals 12 residues. Trimming stripped 5 bases from V and 2 bases from J, with 9 bases between. Germline V gives CDR1 SQVTM, CDR2 ANQGSEA. Combining the CDR3 with reference TRBV29-1 and TRBJ1-1 gives the whole variable domain SAVISQKPSRDICQRGTSLTIQCQVDSQVTMMFWYRQQPGQSLTLIATANQGSEATYESGFVIDKFPISRPNLTFSTLTVSNMSPEDSSIYLCSVRWGNTEAFFGQGTRLTVV.

The chain recombines TRBV5-8 with TRBJ2-7; 7 nucleotides align to TRBD1. Looked up from germline, CDR1 is SGHTS and CDR2 is YDEGEE. V lost 2 bases and J lost 1; bases outside the gene matches: 12. The CDR3 is 17 amino acids. CDR3 in DNA: TGTGCCAGCAGCTTATTTTTTGCCGGGACAGATTCCTACGAGCAGTACTTC. Protein sequence: CASSLFFAGTDSYEQYF.

This clone was seen only a few times. The chain links TRBV5-1 to TRBJ1-2; D is undetermined. With 4 bases removed from V and 4 bases from J, the gap between germline ends came to 17 bases. The CDR3 consists of 15 residues. The germline CDR1 and CDR2 sequences are SGHRS and YFSETQ. CDR3 loop: CASSPSSLIVYGYTF. The CDR3 region has the DNA TGCGCCAGCAGCCCCAGTTCCCTAATAGTCTATGGCTACACCTTC.

This chain joins TRBV15 and TRBJ1-4; no clear D gene. Trimming left V 9 bases short and J 8 bases short, with 19 bases between. There are 14 residues in the CDR3. Germline CDR1 is LNHNV and CDR2 is YYDKDF (reference sequence). The CDR3 region has the DNA TGTGCCACTACGACACTCACGGTAGGAGAAAAACTGTTTTTT. Residues: CATTTLTVGEKLFF.

This clone turned up a few times. The chain links TRBV25-1 to TRBJ1-2, with a tentative D call TRBD1 (5 bases). CDR1 MGHDK and CDR2 SYGVNS come from the germline V gene. The V end lost 8 bases, the J end lost 0 bases, and 10 bases lay between the germline ends. The CDR3 has 13 residues. The CDR3, as DNA: TGTGCCAGCTCGGCAGGGACTAACTATGGCTACACCTTC. Protein: CASSAGTNYGYTF.

The chain employs TRBV6-6 and TRBJ2-5; D unresolved. The V end lost 7 bases, the J end lost 0 bases, and 18 bases lay between the germline ends. Germline V gene data show CDR1 as MNHNY and CDR2 as SVGAGI (reference sequence). CDR3 length equals 16 residues. This CDR3 is CASKPSPGRNQETQYF. As DNA, the CDR3 is TGTGCCAGCAAACCATCCCCTGGACGGAACCAAGAGACCCAGTACTTC.

The chain recombines TRBV7-2 with TRBJ1-3; 8 nucleotides agree with TRBD1. The CDR3 runs 15 residues. Germline CDR1 reads SGHTA; CDR2 reads FQGNSA. The J segment lost 2 bases and the V segment lost 5 bases, leaving 5 bases of the junction unmatched. CDR3 DNA sequence: TGTGCCAGCAGCCGGTCGACAGGGGCTGGAAACACCATATATTTT. Translated: CASSRSTGAGNTIYF.

The chain couples TRBV19 to TRBJ2-3, with unresolved D. CDR3 length equals 14 residues. Looked up from germline, CDR1 is LNHDA and CDR2 is SQIVND (reference sequence). The V gene lost 6 bases and the J gene lost 4 bases, with 14 bases spanning the gap. The CDR3 spells CASSRNTDPDTQYF. The CDR3 bases are TGTGCCAGTAGCCGTAATACAGACCCAGATACGCAGTATTTT.

V gene TRBV7-9 combines with J gene TRBJ2-7; perhaps TRBD2 as D (6 bases). V was pared by 3 bases and J by 3 bases, with 6 bases between. CDR1 is SEHNR, CDR2 FQNEAQ, per germline (reference sequence). The CDR3 is 12 amino acids. The CDR3 loop is CASSLRDYEQYF. The CDR3 DNA follows: TGTGCCAGCAGCTTGCGGGACTACGAGCAGTACTTC.

The genes are TRBV7-2 and TRBJ1-5, with TRBD1 matching over 7 bases. With V trimmed by 3 bases and J by 2 bases, 4 bases remained unmatched. This CDR3 region has 15 residues. The germline CDR1 and CDR2 sequences are SGHTA and FQGNSA. CDR3 DNA: TGTGCCAGCAGCTTCAGGGGGGGAGGCAATCAGCCCCAGCATTTT. Amino acids: CASSFRGGGNQPQHF. Based on the CDR3 plus reference TRBV7-2 and TRBJ1-5, the full variable domain is GAGVSQSPSNKVTEKGKDVELRCDPISGHTALYWYRQSLGQGLEFLIYFQGNSAPDKSGLPSDRFSAERTGGSVSTLTIQRTQQEDSAVYLCASSFRGGGNQPQHFGDGTRLSIL.

This chain links TRBV5-4 with TRBJ2-1; TRBD1 is a possible D gene (6 bases). This CDR3 has 15 amino acids. V lost 0 bases and J 3 bases, leaving 10 bases between the germline ends. CDR1 is SGHNT and CDR2 is YYREEE in the germline V gene (reference sequence). CDR3 DNA sequence: TGTGCCAGCAGCTTGGATGGGGGCTACTACAATGAGCAGTTCTTC. Translated, it gives CASSLDGGYYNEQFF.

The chain uses TRBV6-2 or TRBV6-3 and TRBJ2-4; no clear D gene. The CDR3 sequence is 14 residues long. CDR1 is MNHEY and CDR2 is SVGEGT in the germline V gene. Trimming removed 2 bases at V and 0 bases at J, with 5 bases between. The CDR3 loop reads CASSYDAAKNIQYF. In DNA form, the CDR3 reads TGTGCCAGCAGTTACGACGCAGCCAAAAACATTCAGTACTTC.

The rearrangement uses TRBV6-2 or TRBV6-3 and TRBJ1-2; no firm D call. This CDR3 is 11 amino acids long. Germline V gives CDR1 MNHEY, CDR2 SVGEGT. V was trimmed by 4 bases and J by 3 bases, leaving 3 bases between them. The CDR3 sequence is CASSFHYGYTF. CDR3 in DNA: TGTGCCAGCAGTTTCCACTATGGCTACACCTTC.

CDR3 nucleotide sequence: TGTGCCACCAGCAGAGATAGGTCCGGTGCCTATGGCTACACCTTC. Amino acid sequence: CATSRDRSGAYGYTF. The chain joins TRBV15 to TRBJ1-2; D call uncertain. This CDR3 is 15 amino acids long. In germline, CDR1 is LNHNV, CDR2 YYDKDF (reference sequence). V lost 0 bases and J 4 bases, leaving 12 bases between the germline ends.

The genes are TRBV7-9 and TRBJ2-2; D is possibly TRBD2 (6 bases). CDR3 length: 15 amino acids. The V gene's germline CDR1 is SEHNR and CDR2 FQNEAQ (reference sequence). The V gene lost 2 bases and the J gene lost 5 bases, with 12 bases spanning the gap. The DNA of the CDR3 is TGTGCCAGCAGCTTAAATAGCGGAGGAACCGGGGAGCTGTTTTTT. This gives the protein CASSLNSGGTGELFF.

There are a few counts of this clone. V is TRBV12-5 and J is TRBJ2-7, with unresolved D. Germline V lookup: CDR1 LGHNT, CDR2 FRNRAP. V was pared by 5 bases and J by 3 bases, with 11 bases between. This CDR3 has 13 residues. CDR3 protein: CASGLPDNYEQYF. CDR3 DNA sequence: TGTGCTAGTGGTCTGCCTGACAACTACGAGCAGTACTTC.

The CDR3 here is CASSLGKLGTRSVTEQFF. The DNA for the CDR3 is TGCGCCAGCAGCCTTGGTAAATTGGGGACTAGATCTGTGACTGAGCAGTTCTTC. The chain links TRBV5-1 to TRBJ2-1; TRBD2 aligns across 8 bases. This CDR3 spans 18 amino acids. Looked up from germline, CDR1 is SGHRS and CDR2 is YFSETQ. Trimming removed 4 bases from V and 9 bases from J; junction bases left unmatched: 21.

This clone was found a few times. The rearrangement uses TRBV7-3 and TRBJ2-2, with D hard to call. The germline gives CDR1 SGHTA, CDR2 FQGTGA. The CDR3 is 14 residues long. Deletions cut 4 bases from V and 1 base from J, with 7 bases between. Here the CDR3 DNA reads TGTGCCAGCAGCTACTACGGGAACACCGGGGAGCTGTTTTTT. Its translation is CASSYYGNTGELFF.

This clone is a singleton in its sample. Here the CDR3 DNA reads TGTGCCAGCAGTCGAGGGACAGGGGGCAATCAGCCCCAGCATTTT. Translating gives CASSRGTGGNQPQHF. The genes are TRBV6-5 and TRBJ1-5; 10 bases are shared with TRBD1. This CDR3 has 15 residues. J was trimmed by 2 bases and V by 5 bases; bases with no gene match: 3. Germline V gene data show CDR1 as MNHEY and CDR2 as SVGAGI.

The V call is TRBV20-1, the J call TRBJ1-1; D is unclear. V was trimmed by 6 bases and J by 2 bases, leaving 7 bases between them. CDR1 is DFQATT and CDR2 is SNEGSKA in the germline V gene (reference sequence). This CDR3 spans 11 amino acids. CDR3 in amino acids: CSALGNTEAFF. The DNA of the CDR3 is TGCAGTGCGCTGGGAAACACTGAAGCTTTCTTT.

The V gene is TRBV6-5, the J gene TRBJ1-2; unclear D gene. CDR3 size: 16 residues. The V gene's germline CDR1 is MNHEY and CDR2 SVGAGI. V was cut by 2 bases and J by 7 bases, with 20 bases left in between. The CDR3 DNA sequence: TGTGCCAGCAGTTACCTAGCGAGGGAACCAGGATTTGGCTACACCTTC. Translating gives CASSYLAREPGFGYTF.

This clone ranks as medium-sized. The chain links TRBV5-1 to TRBJ2-7, with no clear D. CDR3 length: 12 residues. V was clipped by 3 bases and J by 0 bases, with 4 bases between them. The V gene's germline CDR1 is SGHRS and CDR2 YFSETQ. CDR3 sequence: CASSYDSYEQYF. DNA for the CDR3: TGCGCCAGCAGCTACGACTCCTACGAGCAGTACTTC.

The rearrangement uses TRBV3-1 (or the pseudogene TRBV3-2) and TRBJ2-1; TRBD1 matches 8 bases. CDR1 and CDR2 (germline): LGHDT, YNNKEL (reference sequence). The CDR3 is made up of 15 amino acids. The V segment lost 4 bases and the J segment 7 bases; nucleotides outside the gene matches: 9. The CDR3 reads CASSPDRANFNEQFF. The CDR3 bases are TGTGCCAGCAGCCCGGACAGGGCTAACTTTAATGAGCAGTTCTTC.

The chain uses TRBV2 and TRBJ1-1; D remains ambiguous. V dropped 6 bases and J dropped 5 bases, with 13 bases sitting between them. Germline V lookup: CDR1 SNHLY, CDR2 FYNNEI. This CDR3 spans 13 amino acids. CDR3 residues: CASRPQIETEAFF. The CDR3 nucleotides are TGTGCCAGCAGGCCACAAATAGAAACTGAAGCTTTCTTT.

The chain is built from TRBV7-9 and TRBJ2-7, with a tentative D call TRBD2 (6 bases). Germline lookup yields CDR1 SEHNR and CDR2 FQNEAQ (reference sequence). The CDR3 is made up of 14 amino acids. V lost 5 bases and J lost 5, with 16 bases in between. CDR3 in DNA: TGTGCCAGCAGCCCCCAGCGGGTTGACCACGAGCAGTACTTC. Its translation is CASSPQRVDHEQYF.

V usage is TRBV9 and J usage is TRBJ2-4; TRBD2 matches 10 bases. From germline, CDR1 is SGDLS and CDR2 YYNGEE. The CDR3 contains 17 residues. V dropped 1 base and J dropped 2; count of bases not matched to a gene: 6. CDR3 residues: CASSVQSGGGPKNIQYF. The CDR3 coding sequence is TGTGCCAGCAGCGTACAAAGCGGGGGGGGCCCCAAAAACATTCAGTACTTC.

The chain combines TRBV5-1 with TRBJ2-2; D unclear. This CDR3 has 15 amino acids. The V gene lost 0 bases and the J gene lost 1 base, with 7 bases spanning the gap. Germline lookup yields CDR1 SGHRS and CDR2 YFSETQ. Here the CDR3 reads CASSLEDLNTGELFF. The CDR3 bases are TGCGCCAGCAGCTTGGAGGATCTGAACACCGGGGAGCTGTTTTTT.

Relative to its sample, this clone is large. DNA of the CDR3: TGTGCCAGCAGTCCCCTGGCGGCTCTTAATTCACCCCTCCACTTT. It specifies CASSPLAALNSPLHF. This chain links TRBV6-6 with TRBJ1-6; no clear D gene. CDR3 length: 15 residues. The V and J ends lost 5 bases and 6 bases respectively, with 14 bases between them. CDR1 and CDR2 (germline): MNHNY, SVGAGI (reference sequence).

This chain uses TRBV9 with TRBJ2-1; TRBD2 agrees at 8 bases. This CDR3 contains 17 residues. V was clipped by 4 bases and J by 8 bases; unmatched bases: 17. CDR1 and CDR2 (germline): SGDLS, YYNGEE. Here the CDR3 reads CASSRGGGGQIKDEQFF. The CDR3 DNA reads as TGTGCCAGCAGCCGGGGGGGCGGGGGGCAAATTAAGGATGAGCAGTTCTTC.

The chain has TRBV29-1 and TRBJ2-5, with 13 bases matching TRBD2. Unmatched junction bases numbered 6, after V lost 4 bases and J lost 1 base. This CDR3 region has 16 residues. CDR1 is SQVTM, CDR2 ANQGSEA, per germline. The DNA of the CDR3 is TGCAGCGTTGTCTCGGGACTAGCGGGAACCCAAGAGACCCAGTACTTC. Translated: CSVVSGLAGTQETQYF.